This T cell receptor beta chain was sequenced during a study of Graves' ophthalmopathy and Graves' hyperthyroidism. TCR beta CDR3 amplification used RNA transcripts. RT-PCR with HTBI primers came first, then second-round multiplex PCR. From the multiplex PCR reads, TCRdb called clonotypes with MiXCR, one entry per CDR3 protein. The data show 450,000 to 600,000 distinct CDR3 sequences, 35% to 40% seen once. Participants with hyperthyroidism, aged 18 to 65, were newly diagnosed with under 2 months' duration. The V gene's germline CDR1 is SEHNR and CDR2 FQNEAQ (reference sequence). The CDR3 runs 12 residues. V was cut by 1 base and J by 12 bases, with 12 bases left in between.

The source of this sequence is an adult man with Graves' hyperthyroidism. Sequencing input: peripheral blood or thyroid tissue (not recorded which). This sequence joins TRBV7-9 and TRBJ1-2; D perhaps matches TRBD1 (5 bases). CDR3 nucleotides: TGTGCCAGCAGCTTAGGGGCAGGGATCGACACCTTC. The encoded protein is CASSLGAGIDTF.